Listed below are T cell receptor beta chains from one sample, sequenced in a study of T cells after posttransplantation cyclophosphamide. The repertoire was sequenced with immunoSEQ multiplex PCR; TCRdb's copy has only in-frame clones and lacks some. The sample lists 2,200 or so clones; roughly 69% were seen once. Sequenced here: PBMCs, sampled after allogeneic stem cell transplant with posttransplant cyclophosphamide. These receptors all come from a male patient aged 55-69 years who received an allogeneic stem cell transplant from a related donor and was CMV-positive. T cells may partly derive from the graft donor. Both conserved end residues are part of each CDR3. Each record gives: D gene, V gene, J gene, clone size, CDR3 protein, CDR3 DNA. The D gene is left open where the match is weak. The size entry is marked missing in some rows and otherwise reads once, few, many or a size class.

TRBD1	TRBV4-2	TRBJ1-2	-	CASSSVTLPGGEGYTF	TGTGCCAGCAGCTCTGTCACGCTCCCAGGGGGCGAAGGCTACACCTTC
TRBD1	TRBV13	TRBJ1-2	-	CASSRIGTGEGGYTF	TGTGCCAGCAGCCGGATAGGAACAGGGGAAGGTGGCTACACCTTC
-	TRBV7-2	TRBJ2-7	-	CASSLGSSAYEQYF	TGTGCCAGCAGCTTAGGTTCATCGGCCTACGAGCAGTACTTC
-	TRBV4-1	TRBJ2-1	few	CASSQTQRAFNEQFF	TGCGCCAGCAGCCAGACACAGAGGGCATTCAATGAGCAGTTCTTC
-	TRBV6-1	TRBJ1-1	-	CASSYSSVNTEAFF	TGTGCCAGCAGTTATTCGTCAGTGAACACTGAAGCTTTCTTT
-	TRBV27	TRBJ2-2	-	CASSPLTGELFF	TGTGCCAGCAGTCCTCTTACCGGGGAGCTGTTTTTT
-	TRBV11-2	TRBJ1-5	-	CASSFDMEDSQPQHF	TGTGCCAGCAGCTTTGACATGGAGGACAGTCAGCCCCAGCATTTT
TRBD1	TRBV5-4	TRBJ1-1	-	CASRDRRDTEAFF	TGTGCCAGCAGGGACAGGAGGGACACTGAAGCTTTCTTT
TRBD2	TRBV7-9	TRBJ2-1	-	CASSLSGPGTSGKVEQFF	TGTGCCAGCAGCTTATCGGGTCCGGGGACTAGCGGGAAGGTTGAGCAGTTCTTC
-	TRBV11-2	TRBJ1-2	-	CASSLGLNYGYTF	TGTGCCAGCAGCTTAGGACTGAACTATGGCTACACCTTC
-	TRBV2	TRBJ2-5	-	CASALNGAAQYF	TGTGCCAGCGCTTTGAACGGTGCGGCCCAGTACTTC
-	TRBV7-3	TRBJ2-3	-	CASSLMATDTQYF	TGTGCCAGCAGCTTAATGGCTACAGATACGCAGTATTTT
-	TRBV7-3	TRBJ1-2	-	CASSLGGGSGYTF	TGTGCCAGCAGCTTAGGTGGAGGTTCTGGCTACACCTTC
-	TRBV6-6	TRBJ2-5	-	CASSYIRQRGQETQYF	TGTGCCAGCAGTTACATCCGGCAAAGGGGCCAAGAGACCCAGTACTTC
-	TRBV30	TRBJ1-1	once	CAWRETGRTEAFF	TGTGCCTGGAGGGAAACAGGGCGTACTGAAGCTTTCTTT
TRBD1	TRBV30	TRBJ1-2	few	CAWSVHRGRLFATF	TGTGCCTGGAGTGTTCACAGGGGCCGCCTTTTTGCCACCTTC
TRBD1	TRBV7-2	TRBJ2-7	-	CASSGNRGYEQYF	TGTGCCAGCAGCGGAAACAGGGGCTACGAGCAGTACTTC
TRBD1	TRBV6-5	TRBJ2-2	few	CASSYEGAGTGELFF	TGTGCCAGCAGTTACGAGGGGGCCGGCACCGGGGAGCTGTTTTTT
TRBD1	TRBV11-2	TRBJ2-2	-	CASREDRVVTGELFF	TGTGCCAGCAGGGAGGACAGGGTGGTGACCGGGGAGCTGTTTTTT
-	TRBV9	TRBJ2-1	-	CASSVSVDSSSYNEQFF	TGTGCCAGCAGCGTGTCGGTGGACTCCTCCTCCTACAATGAGCAGTTCTTC
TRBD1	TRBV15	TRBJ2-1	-	CATSKGTGGIDEQFF	TGTGCCACCAGCAAAGGGACAGGGGGCATCGATGAGCAGTTCTTC
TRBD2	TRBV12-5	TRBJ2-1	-	CASGWVSGGYNEQFF	TGTGCTAGTGGTTGGGTTAGCGGGGGTTACAATGAGCAGTTCTTC
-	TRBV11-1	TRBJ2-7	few	CASSLGGDTYEQYF	TGTGCCAGCAGCTTGGGCGGGGATACCTACGAGCAGTACTTC
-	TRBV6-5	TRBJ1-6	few	CASSTTRTKNSPLHF	TGTGCCAGCAGTACGACTCGGACAAAAAATTCACCCCTCCACTTT
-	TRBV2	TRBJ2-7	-	CASSAGNEQYF	TGTGCCAGCAGTGCAGGGAACGAGCAGTACTTC
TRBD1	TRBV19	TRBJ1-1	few	CASSSRDRVGTEAFF	TGTGCCAGTAGTTCCCGGGACAGGGTGGGGACTGAAGCTTTCTTT
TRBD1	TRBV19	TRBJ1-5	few	CASSSHPGGGQPQHF	TGTGCCAGTTCTAGCCACCCAGGGGGCGGTCAGCCCCAGCATTTT
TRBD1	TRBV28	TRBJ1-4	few	CATRDSTATNEKLFF	TGTGCCACCCGGGACAGCACTGCAACTAATGAAAAACTGTTTTTT
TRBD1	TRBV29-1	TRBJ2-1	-	CSVGDRAYNEQFF	TGCAGCGTTGGGGACAGGGCCTACAATGAGCAGTTCTTC
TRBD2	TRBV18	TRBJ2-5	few	CASSPTSGTRLETQYF	TGTGCCAGCTCACCAACGTCCGGGACTAGACTTGAGACCCAGTACTTC
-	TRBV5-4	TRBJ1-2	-	CASSSGYSYGYTF	TGTGCCAGCAGCTCCGGGTATAGCTATGGCTACACCTTC